These 23 T cell receptor beta chains came from one sample sequenced in a study of control samples from healthy donors and cancer patients. Method: immunoSEQ multiplex PCR; TCRdb's copy keeps in-frame clones and lacks some. Of some 120,000 clones listed, around 87% were seen once; the top ten hold roughly 3%. Specimen: blood. These receptors came from a man between 60 and 75 years old in good health.

This clone was detected once. The rearrangement links TRBV18 to TRBJ2-3; 8 nucleotides line up with TRBD2. CDR1 KGHSH and CDR2 LQKENI come from the germline V gene. V trimming: 2 bases; J trimming: 1 base; junction bases outside the gene matches: 2. CDR3 length: 15 amino acids. The CDR3 loop is CASSPSAGGTDTQYF. CDR3 DNA: TGTGCCAGCTCACCATCAGCGGGGGGCACAGATACGCAGTATTTT.

This chain uses TRBV9 with TRBJ2-6; a weak D match, TRBD1 (6 bases). Germline V gene data show CDR1 as SGDLS and CDR2 as YYNGEE. Trimming removed 4 bases from V and 0 bases from J, with 14 bases in between. The CDR3 runs 17 residues. CDR3 amino acids: CASSSPGHLSGANVLTF. As DNA, the CDR3 is TGTGCCAGCAGCTCCCCGGGACACCTCTCTGGGGCCAACGTCCTGACTTTC.

The V call is TRBV21-1, the J call TRBJ2-2; the D segment call TRBD2 is taken from the table without a DNA check. TRBV21-1 is labeled a pseudogene. This CDR3 comprises 18 residues. CDR3: CASSPPICRTANTGELFF. The CDR3 DNA is TGTGCCAGCAGCCCCCCAATATGCAGGACTGCGAACACCGGGGAGCTGTTTTTT.

The CDR3 is CASSPGGYGTEAFF. The CDR3 DNA reads TGTGCCAGTAGTCCAGGGGGTTATGGCACTGAAGCTTTCTTT. The chain is built from TRBV19 and TRBJ1-1, with 7 bases matching TRBD1. The CDR3 spans 14 residues. In germline, CDR1 is LNHDA, CDR2 SQIVND (reference sequence). J gave up 4 bases and V 5 bases, and 7 bases lay outside the gene matches.

This clone was picked up one time. The genes are TRBV27 and TRBJ1-4; 10 nucleotides align to TRBD1. The germline gives CDR1 MNHEY, CDR2 SMNVEV (reference sequence). With 0 bases clipped from V and 7 bases from J, the junction kept 2 bases outside the gene matches. The CDR3 spans 15 residues. DNA for the CDR3: TGTGCCAGCAGTTTATCGACAGGGGGCGGTGAAAAACTGTTTTTT. It yields the protein CASSLSTGGGEKLFF.

The chain links TRBV5-6 to TRBJ2-7, with 7 nucleotides matching TRBD1. J gave up 0 bases and V 4 bases, and 4 bases lay outside the gene matches. The CDR3 has 14 amino acids. Germline CDR1 and CDR2: SGHDT and YYEEEE. CDR3 in amino acids: CASSLTGISYEQYF. The CDR3, as DNA: TGTGCCAGCAGCCTGACAGGGATCTCCTACGAGCAGTACTTC. Full variable domain (outside the CDR3, taken from reference TRBV5-6 and TRBJ2-7): DAGVTQSPTHLIKTRGQQVTLRCSPKSGHDTVSWYQQALGQGPQFIFQYYEEEERQRGNFPDRFSGHQFPNYSSELNVNALLLGDSALYLCASSLTGISYEQYFGPGTRLTVT.

The V call is TRBV28, the J call TRBJ1-1; D remains ambiguous. Trimming left V 8 bases short and J 1 base short, with 11 bases between. This CDR3 has 13 residues. Germline V gene data show CDR1 as MDHEN and CDR2 as SYDVKM. CDR3 DNA: TGTGCCAGCTTGAAGACCCCGAACACTGAAGCTTTCTTT. Protein product: CASLKTPNTEAFF.

The chain uses TRBV6-2 or TRBV6-3 and TRBJ2-4; no definite D call. Per the germline V gene, CDR1 is MNHEY and CDR2 is SVGEGT. Trimming removed 0 bases from V and 0 bases from J, with 3 bases in between. This CDR3 comprises 14 residues. CDR3 bases: TGTGCCAGCAGTTACTCAACAGCCAAAAACATTCAGTACTTC. This sequence encodes CASSYSTAKNIQYF.

Points on this clone: The sample has other DNA sequences that encode this CDR3 too. The chain uses TRBV6-6 and TRBJ1-2; TRBD1 matches at 8 bases. The V segment lost 5 bases and the J segment 3 bases; nucleotides outside the gene matches: 2. Germline-derived CDR1 and CDR2 are MNHNY and SVGAGI (reference sequence). There are 13 residues in the CDR3. CDR3 region: CASSPTGDYGYTF. The CDR3 DNA reads as TGTGCCAGCAGTCCGACAGGGGACTATGGCTACACCTTC.

The chain has TRBV7-9 and TRBJ1-3, with D possibly matching TRBD1 (6 bases). The length of the CDR3 is 15 residues. From germline, CDR1 is SEHNR and CDR2 FQNEAQ (reference sequence). V lost 3 bases, J lost 5 bases, and 14 bases lay in between. The CDR3 loop is CASSLAGGRRNTIYF. CDR3 bases: TGTGCCAGCAGCTTGGCCGGGGGCAGAAGAAACACCATATATTTT.

J is TRBJ1-3 and V is TRBV4-3; a weak D match, TRBD1 (6 bases). The V end lost 1 base, the J end lost 3 bases, and 7 bases lay between the germline ends. This CDR3 is 14 amino acids long. CDR1 LGHNA and CDR2 YSLEER come from the germline V gene. The CDR3 reads CASSQGRGGNTIYF. The DNA for the CDR3 is TGCGCCAGCAGCCAAGGCAGGGGTGGAAACACCATATATTTT.

The V and J genes are TRBV4-1 and TRBJ1-5, with TRBD1 as a possible D gene (5 bases). The V end lost 4 bases, the J end lost 2 bases, and 21 bases lay between the germline ends. This CDR3 contains 18 residues. CDR1 is MGHRA and CDR2 is YSYEKL in the germline V gene. CDR3 sequence (DNA): TGCGCCAGCAGCCCCGGGAACCTGGGACTGTTGGGCAATCAGCCCCAGCATTTT. The encoded protein is CASSPGNLGLLGNQPQHF.

The chain couples TRBV3-1 (or the pseudogene TRBV3-2) to TRBJ1-1, with a weak D call TRBD1 (5 bases). Germline V gene lookup returns CDR1 LGHDT and CDR2 YNNKEL (reference sequence). This CDR3 is 14 amino acids long. V was clipped by 0 bases and J by 7 bases, with 12 bases between them. The CDR3 nucleotides read TGTGCCAGCAGCCAAGATGCAGGGATGTATGAAGCTTTCTTT. Its protein product is CASSQDAGMYEAFF.

The chain combines TRBV18 with TRBJ1-2, with D possibly being TRBD1 (5 bases). Trimming removed 4 bases from V and 4 bases from J, with 16 bases in between. Germline-derived CDR1 and CDR2 are KGHSH and LQKENI. This CDR3 contains 15 residues. Here the CDR3 reads CASSLQTGDSYGYTF. The DNA of the CDR3 is TGTGCCAGCTCACTCCAAACCGGTGACAGCTATGGCTACACCTTC.

The chain employs TRBV5-4 and TRBJ2-5; 8 bases line up with TRBD2. With 4 bases clipped from V and 4 bases from J, the junction kept 3 bases outside the gene matches. Germline V lookup: CDR1 SGHNT, CDR2 YYREEE (reference sequence). The CDR3 has 13 residues. The DNA for the CDR3 is TGTGCCAGCAGCCCAGCGGGAGTAGAGACCCAGTACTTC. It specifies CASSPAGVETQYF. Looking up the rest from reference TRBV5-4 and TRBJ2-5 gives the full variable domain: ETGVTQSPTHLIKTRGQQVTLRCSSQSGHNTVSWYQQALGQGPQFIFQYYREEENGRGNFPPRFSGLQFPNYSSELNVNALELDDSALYLCASSPAGVETQYFGPGTRLLVL.

The rearrangement links TRBV6-2 or TRBV6-3 to TRBJ2-7; TRBD1 agrees at 8 bases. The CDR3 is 14 amino acids. Germline lookup yields CDR1 MNHEY and CDR2 SVGEGT. With 5 bases clipped from V and 7 bases from J, the junction kept 10 bases outside the gene matches. The CDR3 DNA sequence: TGTGCCAGCAGTCCCACCGACAGGGGCGGGGAGCAGTACTTC. Translating it yields CASSPTDRGGEQYF.

The chain links TRBV11-2 to TRBJ1-5; the D is unclear. With 1 base removed from V and 1 base from J, the gap between germline ends came to 11 bases. From germline, CDR1 is SGHAT and CDR2 FQNNGV. The CDR3 is 16 amino acids. The CDR3 reads CASSLGRGKSNQPQHF. CDR3 sequence (DNA): TGTGCCAGCAGCTTAGGGCGGGGAAAGAGCAATCAGCCCCAGCATTTT. Variable domain in full (rest from reference TRBV11-2 and TRBJ1-5): EAGVAQSPRYKIIEKRQSVAFWCNPISGHATLYWYQQILGQGPKLLIQFQNNGVVDDSQLPKDRFSAERLKGVDSTLKIQPAKLEDSAVYLCASSLGRGKSNQPQHFGDGTRLSIL.

This chain connects TRBV5-5 to TRBJ1-2; TRBD1 agrees at 7 bases. The CDR3 sequence is 15 residues long. V dropped 2 bases and J dropped 4; count of bases not matched to a gene: 8. Germline V lookup: CDR1 SGHKS, CDR2 YYEKEE (reference sequence). The chain's CDR3 is CASSLGTERIYGYTF. The DNA for the CDR3 is TGTGCCAGCAGCTTAGGGACAGAAAGAATCTATGGCTACACCTTC.

The chain links TRBV30 to TRBJ1-4; TRBD1 matches at 10 bases. The CDR3 runs 15 residues. The V segment lost 0 bases and the J segment 6 bases; nucleotides outside the gene matches: 4. The germline gives CDR1 GTSNPN, CDR2 SVGIG (reference sequence). This CDR3 reads CAWSVRTGGDEKLFF. The DNA of the CDR3 is TGTGCCTGGAGTGTACGGACAGGGGGAGATGAAAAACTGTTTTTT.

V and J are TRBV12-3 or TRBV12-4 and TRBJ2-7, with D perhaps given as TRBD1 or TRBD2 (5 bases each). Trimming removed 7 bases at V and 2 bases at J, with 12 bases between. The CDR3 contains 13 residues. DNA for the CDR3: TGTGCCAGCACCAGGGACGGTCCCTACGAGCAGTACTTC. Its protein product is CASTRDGPYEQYF.

This chain uses TRBV19 with TRBJ1-2; tentatively, D is TRBD1 (6 bases). The CDR3 totals 14 residues. The V gene's germline CDR1 is LNHDA and CDR2 SQIVND (reference sequence). Trimming took off 2 bases at V and 4 bases at J, with 11 bases between the two ends. CDR3 bases: TGTGCCAGTAGTATACGACAGGATCTCTATGGCTACACCTTC. This sequence encodes CASSIRQDLYGYTF.

The chain is built from TRBV12-3 or TRBV12-4 and TRBJ1-3; no clear D. The V end was cut by 8 bases, the J end by 2 bases, with 10 bases between. The CDR3 consists of 13 residues. CDR3 bases: TGTGCCAGCGGACTTCTTACTGGAAACACCATATATTTT. This translates into CASGLLTGNTIYF.

The chain employs TRBV5-1 and TRBJ2-3; a weak D match, TRBD2 (6 bases). Trimming pared 6 bases from V and 6 bases from J, leaving 14 bases between. This CDR3 contains 13 residues. Germline V lookup: CDR1 SGHRS, CDR2 YFSETQ. The CDR3 loop is CASKSRLDDTQYF. DNA of the CDR3: TGCGCCAGCAAGTCCCGACTAGACGATACGCAGTATTTT.